This entry is about one T cell receptor beta chain. The antigen is unknown. These data are taken from a study of T-cell memory formation after mild COVID-19. This CDR3 comprises 17 residues. CDR1 and CDR2 from the germline V gene are LNHNV and YYDKDF (reference sequence). V gave up 4 bases and J gave up 3 bases, with 18 bases separating them. Study-level results: Of the contracting clones, CD4+ ones lay mainly in CM and EM, and CD8+ ones in EMRA.

TCRdb redid the calling of the 5' RACE reads with MiXCR, one entry per CDR3 protein. This table has about 400,000 distinct CDR3 sequences, about 20% appearing once. This TCR came from a young man who had mild COVID-19 (a few samples of this study predate the infection). Cell type and time point are not known. What was sequenced was PBMCs or a T cell subset sorted from them (not recorded which). The rearrangement uses TRBV15 and TRBJ1-4; no reliable D call. CDR3: CATSKVLLGRSNEKLFF. The CDR3, as DNA: TGTGCCACCAGCAAGGTTCTACTCGGACGGTCTAATGAAAAACTGTTTTTT.